This T cell receptor (beta chain) was retrieved from a study of blood T cell repertoires in COVID-19. Study-level background: From T cells, B-cell-depleted T cells, or PBMCs came the material, which was cDNA or gDNA.

The method was immunoSEQ multiplex PCR; TCRdb's version includes in-frame clones alone and lacks a portion of them. The table includes 250,000 to 350,000 clones, roughly 86% detected once. A Seattle source enrolled patients during active infection and followed them longitudinally. The CDR3 length is 14 residues. Germline CDR1 is GTSNPN and CDR2 is SVGIG (reference sequence). The ends were cut back, 8 bases at V and 6 bases at J, with 22 bases in the middle. The chain carries TRBV30 and TRBJ1-2, with D perhaps matching TRBD1 (5 bases). The clonotype was recovered from a woman aged 25 to 39 with COVID-19, enrolled during active disease. Sequenced sample: peripheral blood. The CDR3 DNA is TGTGCCGGGCGGAAGGGGCAGGGCCTCGATGGCTACACCTTC. Protein product: CAGRKGQGLDGYTF.